This passage covers 13 T cell receptor beta chains from one sample sequenced in a study of T cells in localized non-small cell lung cancer. Sequencing used immunoSEQ multiplex PCR; TCRdb keeps in-frame clones, though not all of them. Of approximately 21,000 clones in the sample, roughly 87% are singletons; the top ten hold 25% to 30%. The material sequenced was peripheral blood mononuclear cells, taken before any cancer treatment. The origin of the receptors is a male donor at least 60 years old with stage II lung adenocarcinoma.

This chain joins TRBV19 and TRBJ2-7; D gene unclear. CDR1 and CDR2 (germline): LNHDA, SQIVND (reference sequence). This CDR3 contains 14 residues. The germline V and J ends were trimmed by 8 bases and 4 bases, with 18 bases remaining between them. The CDR3 region has the DNA TGTGCCAGTCCGGTAGGCTACTCGGAGTACGAGCAGTACTTC. Translating it yields CASPVGYSEYEQYF.

This chain joins TRBV18 and TRBJ2-5; maybe TRBD1 (6 bases). Germline V gene lookup returns CDR1 KGHSH and CDR2 LQKENI. Trimming shortened V by 3 bases and J by 4 bases, and 12 bases separated the two germline ends. This CDR3 contains 14 residues. The CDR3 nucleotides are TGTGCCAGCTCACCGACTAAACAGGGAGAGACCCAGTACTTC. As protein: CASSPTKQGETQYF.

The chain is built from TRBV28 and TRBJ1-3; D is uncertain. The V and J ends lost 3 bases and 4 bases respectively, with 7 bases between them. The germline gives CDR1 MDHEN, CDR2 SYDVKM. CDR3 size: 13 residues. The CDR3 sequence: CASSLSGGNTIYF. The CDR3 DNA reads as TGTGCCAGCAGTTTGTCGGGAGGAAACACCATATATTTT. Full variable domain (outside the CDR3, taken from reference TRBV28 and TRBJ1-3): DVKVTQSSRYLVKRTGEKVFLECVQDMDHENMFWYRQDPGLGLRLIYFSYDVKMKEKGDIPEGYSVSREKKERFSLILESASTNQTSMYLCASSLSGGNTIYFGEGSWLTVV.

This rearrangement joins TRBV6-1 to TRBJ1-2; 11 positions agree with TRBD1. This CDR3 contains 13 residues. V dropped 11 bases and J dropped 6; count of bases not matched to a gene: 8. Germline lookup yields CDR1 MNHNS and CDR2 SASEGT. For the CDR3, the DNA is TGTGCCGGACGCCGGGACAGGGGGGATGGCTACACCTTC. Translated, it gives CAGRRDRGDGYTF.

The rearrangement uses TRBV28 and TRBJ2-5, with 10 bases identical to TRBD1. The CDR3 contains 15 residues. The trim removed 3 bases at V and 11 bases at J, leaving 12 bases unmatched. The germline gives CDR1 MDHEN, CDR2 SYDVKM. The CDR3, as DNA: TGTGCCAGCAGTTTCCCGGGACAGGGGCACCCAGAACAGTACTTC. Protein sequence: CASSFPGQGHPEQYF.

This chain links TRBV11-2 with TRBJ2-1; D is perhaps TRBD1 or TRBD2 (5 bases each). The germline gives CDR1 SGHAT, CDR2 FQNNGV. V was trimmed by 6 bases and J by 3 bases, leaving 21 bases between them. The CDR3 length is 17 residues. The CDR3 DNA follows: TGTGCCAGCAGTCAAGTGGGGGAGTCCTACTACTACAATGAGCAGTTCTTC. It specifies CASSQVGESYYYNEQFF.

The genes are TRBV9 and TRBJ2-3; D may be TRBD2 (6 bases). The CDR3 sequence is 13 residues long. Germline values: CDR1 SGDLS, CDR2 YYNGEE. The germline V and J ends were trimmed by 2 bases and 4 bases, with 8 bases remaining between them. CDR3 loop: CASSVEGPDTQYF. For the CDR3, the DNA is TGTGCCAGCAGCGTGGAGGGTCCAGATACGCAGTATTTT.

This clone is a singleton in its sample. The chain employs TRBV19 and TRBJ1-2, with 12 bases lining up with TRBD1. Germline V gives CDR1 LNHDA, CDR2 SQIVND (reference sequence). The J segment lost 7 bases and the V segment lost 7 bases, leaving 16 bases of the junction unmatched. The CDR3 runs to 17 residues. The CDR3 loop reads CASNRRPGQGAVFGYTF. Here the CDR3 DNA reads TGTGCCAGTAACCGTCGTCCGGGACAGGGGGCGGTTTTTGGCTACACCTTC.

The V gene is TRBV28, the J gene TRBJ2-2; unclear D gene. The germline V gene has CDR1 MDHEN and CDR2 SYDVKM. V was trimmed by 5 bases and J by 7 bases, leaving 17 bases between them. There are 15 residues in the CDR3. CDR3 loop: CASSPDIGVYGELFF. The CDR3, as DNA: TGTGCCAGCAGTCCCGATATAGGAGTATACGGGGAGCTGTTTTTT.

The chain has TRBV19 and TRBJ2-3; possible D gene TRBD2, 5 bases. Trimming shortened V by 8 bases and J by 6 bases, and 18 bases separated the two germline ends. Germline assignment: CDR1 LNHDA and CDR2 SQIVND (reference sequence). This CDR3 is built from 14 residues. The CDR3 sequence: CASGGLAAADTQYF. CDR3 sequence (DNA): TGTGCCAGTGGCGGACTCGCAGCGGCGGATACGCAGTATTTT.

The chain employs TRBV10-3 and TRBJ2-3, with TRBD1 matching 9 bases. J lost 1 base, V lost 4 bases, and 12 bases had no gene match. This CDR3 region has 18 residues. Germline V lookup: CDR1 ENHRY, CDR2 SYGVKD. CDR3 in DNA: TGTGCCATCAGTGTCTGGGACAGGGTCGGGGGTGGCACAGATACGCAGTATTTT. This sequence encodes CAISVWDRVGGGTDTQYF.

The J gene is TRBJ1-2, the V gene TRBV19, with a weak D call TRBD1 (6 bases). The germline V gene has CDR1 LNHDA and CDR2 SQIVND (reference sequence). The CDR3 loop spans 12 amino acids. The germline V and J ends were trimmed by 8 bases and 4 bases, with 11 bases remaining between them. Here the CDR3 DNA reads TGTGCCAGTGAGGACAGATTCTATGGCTACACCTTC. This translates into CASEDRFYGYTF.

This chain uses TRBV21-1 with TRBJ1-6; the D call in the table, TRBD1, was not verified against the DNA. TRBV21-1 is described as a pseudogene. CDR3 length: 13 residues. The CDR3 sequence is CASKRTAYSPLHF. The CDR3 DNA reads TGTGCCAGCAAAAGGACAGCTTATTCACCCCTCCACTTT.